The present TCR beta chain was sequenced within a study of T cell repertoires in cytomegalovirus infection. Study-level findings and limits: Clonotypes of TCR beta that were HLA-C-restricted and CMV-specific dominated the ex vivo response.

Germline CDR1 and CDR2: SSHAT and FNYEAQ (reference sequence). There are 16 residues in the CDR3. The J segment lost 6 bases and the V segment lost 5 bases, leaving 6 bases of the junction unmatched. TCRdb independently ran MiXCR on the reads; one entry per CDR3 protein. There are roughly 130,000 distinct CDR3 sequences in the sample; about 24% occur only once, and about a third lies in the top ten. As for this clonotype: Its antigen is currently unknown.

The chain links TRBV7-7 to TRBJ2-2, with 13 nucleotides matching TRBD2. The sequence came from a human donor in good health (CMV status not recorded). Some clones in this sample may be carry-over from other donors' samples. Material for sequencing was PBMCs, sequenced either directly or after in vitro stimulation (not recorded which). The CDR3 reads CASSPTSGRASGELFF. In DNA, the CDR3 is TGTGCCAGCAGCCCCACTAGCGGGAGGGCCTCCGGGGAGCTGTTTTTT.